This is a list of T cell receptor beta chains from one sample in a study of blood T cell repertoires in COVID-19. The protocol was immunoSEQ multiplex PCR, while the TCRdb copy is restricted to in-frame clones and leaves out a portion. The sample gives roughly 70,000 clones, 89% of which show up once; approximately 8.9% is in the top ten. The sample consisted of peripheral blood. All receptors come from a man at least 80 years old with acute or convalescent COVID-19. Both conserved end residues are part of each CDR3. The D gene is left open where the match is weak. Some rows have no size entry. The others give once, few or many, or a class for an expanded clone.

>TRBD1|TRBV30|TRBJ1-4|-
CAWRAYPGQGQRATNEKLFF
TGTGCCTGGAGGGCATACCCGGGACAGGGGCAGAGGGCAACTAATGAAAAACTGTTTTTT
>-|TRBV29-1|TRBJ1-2|few
CSADGPYGYTF
TGCAGCGCGGACGGTCCCTATGGCTACACCTTC
>TRBD1|TRBV6-6|TRBJ1-2|-
CASSRGGQGAYGYGYTF
TGTGCCAGCAGTCGGGGGGGACAGGGGGCGTACGGCTATGGCTACACCTTC
>TRBD1|TRBV12-3/TRBV12-4|TRBJ2-3|-
CASSRDRGDTQYF
TGTGCCAGCAGTCGGGACAGGGGAGATACGCAGTATTTT
>TRBD1|TRBV10-3|TRBJ2-5|few
CAITADRAETQYF
TGTGCCATCACCGCGGACAGGGCGGAGACCCAGTACTTC
>-|TRBV9|TRBJ2-3|-
CASSPRERSTDTQYF
TGTGCCAGCAGCCCTAGGGAGAGGAGCACAGATACGCAGTATTTT
>-|TRBV27|TRBJ2-1|-
CASSLLSRGLGDEQFF
TGTGCCAGCAGTTTACTAAGCAGGGGATTAGGCGATGAGCAGTTCTTC
>-|TRBV5-1|TRBJ1-2|-
CASSLAGGRGDGYTF
TGCGCCAGCAGCTTGGCGGGGGGGCGCGGGGATGGCTACACCTTC
>-|TRBV2|TRBJ1-6|once
CASSLRTYSSYNSPLHF
TGTGCCAGCAGCCTCAGGACATACAGCTCCTATAATTCACCCCTCCACTTT
>TRBD2|TRBV2|TRBJ2-5|-
CAREDWTSGSSAETQYF
TGTGCCAGAGAGGATTGGACTAGCGGGAGTAGTGCCGAGACCCAGTACTTC
>TRBD2|TRBV6-2/TRBV6-3|TRBJ2-5|-
CASSRAGGQETQYF
TGTGCCAGCAGCCGAGCGGGGGGTCAAGAGACCCAGTACTTC
>-|TRBV21-1|TRBJ2-1|-
CASSFLPLQLAWPDFGQFF
TGTGCCAGCAGCTTCCTTCCCCTCCAACTAGCCTGGCCTGATTTTGGGCAGTTCTTC